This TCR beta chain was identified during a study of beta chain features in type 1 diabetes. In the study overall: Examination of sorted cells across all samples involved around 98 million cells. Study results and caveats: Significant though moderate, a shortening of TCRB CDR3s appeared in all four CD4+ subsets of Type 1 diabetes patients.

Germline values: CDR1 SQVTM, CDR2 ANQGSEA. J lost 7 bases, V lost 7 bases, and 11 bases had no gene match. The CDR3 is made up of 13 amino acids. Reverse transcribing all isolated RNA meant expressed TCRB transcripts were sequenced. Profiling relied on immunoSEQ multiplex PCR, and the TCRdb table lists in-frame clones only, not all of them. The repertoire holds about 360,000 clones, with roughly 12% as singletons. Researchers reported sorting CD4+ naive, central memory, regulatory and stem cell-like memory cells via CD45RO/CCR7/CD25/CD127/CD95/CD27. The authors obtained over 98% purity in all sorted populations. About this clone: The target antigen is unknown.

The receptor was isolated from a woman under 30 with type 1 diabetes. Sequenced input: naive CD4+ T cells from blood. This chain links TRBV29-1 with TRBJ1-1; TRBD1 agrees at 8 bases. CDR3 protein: CSASQGAVDEAFF. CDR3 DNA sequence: TGCAGCGCGAGCCAGGGGGCTGTCGATGAAGCTTTCTTT.